Listed below are T cell receptor beta chains from one sample, sequenced in a study of memory CD4+ T cells and cytomegalovirus serostatus. Generated by immunoSEQ multiplex PCR, the TCRdb table keeps only in-frame clones and is missing some. The table has some 66,000 clones, 76% seen once; the top ten hold about 4.7%. Specimen: memory CD4+ T cells from blood. These receptors all come from an adult in good health and CMV-seropositive. Each CDR3 is given with its conserved first and last residue. D genes are given only for firm matches. Clone size is not always given. Where it is, it says once, few, many or a class for expanded clones.

TRBV29-1	-	-	TRBJ1-1	CSVEEAGWDTEAFF	TGCAGCGTTGAGGAAGCTGGGTGGGACACTGAAGCTTTCTTT
TRBV5-1	-	TRBD1	TRBJ1-2	CASSFYDREGGYTF	TGCGCCAGCAGCTTCTATGACAGGGAGGGAGGCTACACCTTC
TRBV28	-	-	TRBJ2-1	CASSLSLTKYNEQFF	TGTGCCAGCAGTTTATCCCTGACAAAATACAATGAGCAGTTCTTC
TRBV2	-	TRBD1	TRBJ1-5	CASSGGDRGHQPQHF	TGTGCCAGCAGTGGCGGCGACAGGGGGCATCAGCCCCAGCATTTT
TRBV5-4	few	-	TRBJ1-1	CASSLRGASTEAFF	TGTGCCAGCAGCTTGCGAGGGGCGAGCACTGAAGCTTTCTTT
TRBV2	few	-	TRBJ1-2	CATTGNRAGNGYTF	TGTGCCACCACGGGGAACAGGGCAGGGAATGGCTACACCTTC
TRBV6-6	few	-	TRBJ1-4	CASSFNEKLFF	TGTGCCAGCAGTTTCAATGAAAAACTGTTTTTT
TRBV28	once	TRBD2	TRBJ2-5	CASSPWERGVETQYF	TGTGCCAGCAGTCCCTGGGAGCGGGGCGTGGAGACCCAGTACTTC
TRBV7-2	few	TRBD1	TRBJ2-7	CASSPQGASALDEQYF	TGTGCCAGCAGCCCCCAGGGGGCTTCCGCTTTGGACGAGCAGTACTTC
TRBV7-6	medium-sized	-	TRBJ1-5	CASSWTVNQPQHF	TGTGCCAGCAGCTGGACGGTTAATCAGCCCCAGCATTTT
TRBV7-2	few	-	TRBJ2-7	CASSLMVSSGEQYF	TGTGCCAGCAGCTTAATGGTTAGCTCGGGTGAGCAGTACTTC
TRBV18	-	TRBD1	TRBJ1-1	CASSPRRDRGRVGSEAFF	TGTGCCAGCTCACCGCGTCGGGACAGGGGGCGCGTAGGGTCTGAAGCTTTCTTT
TRBV6-6	few	-	TRBJ1-5	CASSKTGFQPQHF	TGTGCCAGCAGCAAAACAGGGTTTCAGCCCCAGCATTTT
TRBV27	-	-	TRBJ2-7	CASSSARSYEQYF	TGTGCCAGCAGTTCGGCCCGGAGCTACGAGCAGTACTTC
TRBV28	few	-	TRBJ2-1	CASSLPSRNEQFF	TGTGCCAGCAGTTTACCTTCAAGGAATGAGCAGTTCTTC
TRBV7-8	few	-	TRBJ1-3	CASSLTDGDTIYF	TGTGCCAGCAGCTTAACGGATGGTGACACCATATATTTT
TRBV19	-	-	TRBJ1-3	CASTGNSGNTIYF	TGTGCCAGTACAGGGAACTCTGGAAACACCATATATTTT
TRBV28	-	-	TRBJ1-5	CASRFPRPQHF	TGTGCCAGCAGGTTCCCTCGGCCCCAGCATTTT
TRBV30	-	TRBD2	TRBJ2-5	CAWRKGQPGLAGGETQYF	TGTGCCTGGAGGAAGGGCCAACCGGGACTAGCGGGAGGAGAGACCCAGTACTTC
TRBV6-4	-	-	TRBJ2-6	CASTLRGANVLTF	TGTGCCAGCACCCTAAGGGGGGCCAACGTCCTGACTTTC
TRBV15	-	-	TRBJ2-5	CATSRVSGAGGRETQYF	TGTGCCACCAGCAGAGTGAGCGGGGCAGGGGGACGAGAGACCCAGTACTTC
TRBV5-6	-	-	TRBJ2-3	CASSLRALRAPDTQYF	TGTGCCAGCAGCTTAAGAGCGTTACGGGCGCCAGATACGCAGTATTTT
TRBV25-1	-	-	TRBJ2-1	CASTPDSGYEQFF	TGTGCCAGCACTCCAGATAGCGGATATGAGCAGTTCTTC
TRBV4-2	once	TRBD2	TRBJ2-3	CASSQEVASGSADTQYF	TGTGCCAGCAGCCAAGAGGTGGCTAGCGGGAGCGCAGATACGCAGTATTTT
TRBV4-2	-	-	TRBJ2-2	CASSQVRGSTGELFF	TGTGCCAGCAGCCAAGTAAGGGGCAGCACCGGGGAGCTGTTTTTT
TRBV29-1	few	-	TRBJ2-1	CSVEPSSYNEQFF	TGCAGCGTTGAGCCCAGCTCCTACAATGAGCAGTTCTTC
TRBV11-3	-	-	TRBJ1-5	CANSNGVEGYQPQHF	TGTGCCAACTCGAACGGGGTAGAGGGATACCAGCCCCAGCATTTT
TRBV4-2	-	-	TRBJ1-1	CASSQEIGAKGEAFF	TGTGCCAGCAGCCAAGAAATCGGGGCGAAGGGTGAAGCTTTCTTT
TRBV7-2	-	TRBD1	TRBJ2-1	CASSPTGTGKSNEQFF	TGTGCCAGCAGCCCCACCGGGACAGGGAAATCAAATGAGCAGTTCTTC
TRBV7-9	-	-	TRBJ2-3	CASSLRDIRTDTQYF	TGTGCCAGCAGCTTAAGGGACATAAGGACAGATACGCAGTATTTT
TRBV11-2	-	-	TRBJ1-4	CASRADGKSNEKLFF	TGTGCCAGCAGGGCGGACGGAAAGTCTAATGAAAAACTGTTTTTT
TRBV28	-	TRBD1	TRBJ1-4	CASSSYPGQGHNEKLFF	TGTGCCAGCAGTTCCTACCCGGGACAGGGCCATAATGAAAAACTGTTTTTT
TRBV5-1	-	TRBD2	TRBJ2-1	CASSKSGSMNEQFF	TGCGCCAGCAGCAAGAGCGGGAGCATGAATGAGCAGTTCTTC
TRBV7-2	-	-	TRBJ2-3	CASSLQGGTDTQYF	TGTGCCAGCAGCTTGCAAGGGGGCACAGATACGCAGTATTTT
TRBV19	-	TRBD1	TRBJ1-1	CASRPDREAIEAFF	TGTGCCAGTAGGCCGGACAGGGAGGCAATTGAAGCTTTCTTT